This TCR beta chain derives from a study of blood T cell repertoires in COVID-19. Study information: Sites across the United States, Italy and Spain contributed samples from acute and convalescent COVID-19. PBMCs, B-cell-depleted T cells, or T cells were the source of the cDNA or gDNA that made up the material.

Trimming removed 5 bases from V and 2 bases from J, with 10 bases in between. Germline assignment: CDR1 LNHDA and CDR2 SQIVND (reference sequence). The CDR3 contains 14 residues. Authors' methods: Reference gene primer amplification yielded estimated nucleated cell counts. TCRdb's copy holds only in-frame clones and misses some; the assay was immunoSEQ multiplex PCR. D and trimming come from the DNA, and the V and J calls and clone size come from that table. This sample has 95,000 to 150,000 clones; approximately 82% occur once, and the top ten carry 3.8%. This sequence joins TRBV19 and TRBJ1-3, with D unresolved. The sample comprised peripheral blood. This receptor was obtained from a woman aged 45-59 years with acute or convalescent COVID-19. DNA for the CDR3: TGTGCCAGTAGTCCGGTATCTACTGGAAACACCATATATTTT. It encodes CASSPVSTGNTIYF.